The 25 T cell receptor beta chains below all came from one sample that was sequenced in a study of siplizumab effects on memory and regulatory T cells. Some clones are missing from TCRdb's copy, which holds only in-frame ones; the method was immunoSEQ multiplex PCR. The table records just under 85,000 clones, 87% of them present only once. Sequencing was carried out using Tregs sorted from blood. Receptors originate from a human donor in good health.

The chain uses TRBV4-2 and TRBJ2-7; 10 nucleotides match TRBD2. Germline-derived CDR1 and CDR2 are LGHNA and YNFKEQ. The CDR3 has 16 residues. V was pared by 4 bases and J by 4 bases, with 10 bases of the junction left unmatched. This CDR3 reads CASSPAASGGPYEQYF. CDR3 in DNA: TGTGCCAGCAGCCCCGCGGCTAGCGGGGGCCCTTACGAGCAGTACTTC.

The chain carries TRBV11-2 and TRBJ1-3, with a possible D match to TRBD1 (5 bases). CDR1 is SGHAT and CDR2 is FQNNGV in the germline V gene. With 4 bases removed from V and 3 bases from J, the gap between germline ends came to 7 bases. The CDR3 sequence is 13 residues long. CDR3 coding DNA: TGTGCCAGCAGCTCCAGGGATGGAAACACCATATATTTT. Encoded protein: CASSSRDGNTIYF.

The chain carries TRBV18 and TRBJ1-2; the D is unclear. V lost 4 bases and J 4 bases, leaving 16 bases between the germline ends. This CDR3 spans 15 amino acids. Germline CDR1 KGHSH, CDR2 LQKENI. CDR3 in DNA: TGTGCCAGCTCACTACCCCCGGGCTCGAGCTATGGCTACACCTTC. Encoded protein: CASSLPPGSSYGYTF.

The chain uses TRBV5-1 and TRBJ2-7; D is possibly TRBD2 (6 bases). Trimming left V 4 bases short and J 1 base short, with 12 bases between. In germline, CDR1 is SGHRS, CDR2 YFSETQ. The CDR3 extends over 14 amino acids. In DNA, the CDR3 is TGCGCCAGCAGCCCGTTAGCGGTGTCCTACGAGCAGTACTTC. Translating it yields CASSPLAVSYEQYF.

The chain joins TRBV23-1 to TRBJ1-1; 8 bases agree with TRBD1. TRBV23-1 falls under the ORF class, with uncertain function. Trimming at V came to 6 bases and at J to 3 bases, leaving 18 bases not matched to a gene. CDR3 length: 18 amino acids. The CDR3, as DNA: TGCGCCAGCAGCCCGCTTCCGAGGACAGGGAGGTTGGACACTGAAGCTTTCTTT. Protein: CASSPLPRTGRLDTEAFF.

The chain links TRBV25-1 to TRBJ2-3; no clear D. V was trimmed by 4 bases and J by 2 bases, leaving 13 bases between them. Germline loops: CDR1 MGHDK, CDR2 SYGVNS. This CDR3 is built from 15 residues. As DNA, the CDR3 is TGTGCCAGCAGTGTACAACACTGGAACACAGATACGCAGTATTTT. Protein: CASSVQHWNTDTQYF.

CDR3: CASSHAGTGAYEQYF. The CDR3 region has the DNA TGTGCCAGCAGCCATGCCGGGACAGGGGCCTACGAGCAGTACTTC. The chain recombines TRBV14 with TRBJ2-7, with 10 positions matching TRBD1. The CDR3 is made up of 15 amino acids. V shed 3 bases, J shed 2 bases, and the junction held 4 bases outside the gene matches. Germline V lookup: CDR1 SGHDN, CDR2 FVKESK.

The chain carries TRBV10-2 and TRBJ2-5; D may be TRBD1 or TRBD2 (5 bases each). Germline loops: CDR1 WSHSY, CDR2 SAAADI. Between the trimmed V and J ends, which lost 6 bases and 4 bases, there was a span of 27 bases. The CDR3 is 18 residues long. The CDR3 loop reads CASSERDYRDVILETQYF. The CDR3 DNA reads as TGCGCCAGCAGCGAAAGGGATTACCGGGACGTCATCCTAGAGACCCAGTACTTC.

The V call is TRBV5-1, the J call TRBJ2-1; maybe TRBD1 (5 bases). Germline values: CDR1 SGHRS, CDR2 YFSETQ. CDR3 length equals 20 residues. Trimming took off 6 bases at V and 2 bases at J, with 30 bases between the two ends. This CDR3 reads CASTISWLGPWGGAYNEQFF. The DNA for the CDR3 is TGCGCCAGCACCATTTCATGGTTGGGGCCATGGGGTGGTGCCTACAATGAGCAGTTCTTC.

This clone was picked up a small number of times. The rearrangement joins TRBV11-3 to TRBJ2-3; 7 bases align to TRBD1. The junction had 8 bases not matched to a gene; V was cut back by 5 bases and J by 6 bases. The CDR3 covers 14 residues. Germline V gives CDR1 SGHNT, CDR2 YENEEA. Written as DNA, the CDR3 is TGTGCCAGCAGCCCGGGACAGTTCCCCGATACGCAGTATTTT. Translating it yields CASSPGQFPDTQYF.

This chain uses TRBV18 with TRBJ2-3; D uncertain. Germline CDR1 KGHSH, CDR2 LQKENI. Trimming removed 4 bases from V and 6 bases from J, with 5 bases in between. CDR3 length: 11 amino acids. For the CDR3, the DNA is TGTGCCAGCTCACTAGCCGATACGCAGTATTTT. Protein: CASSLADTQYF.

The V gene is TRBV30, the J gene TRBJ2-2; possible D gene TRBD2, 5 bases. Germline V gives CDR1 GTSNPN, CDR2 SVGIG (reference sequence). The CDR3 contains 14 residues. V was cut by 0 bases and J by 8 bases, with 13 bases left in between. The CDR3 DNA reads TGTGCCTGGAGTGTACTGACCGGGAATGGGGAGCTGTTTTTT. This codes for CAWSVLTGNGELFF.

This chain joins TRBV18 and TRBJ2-7, with 7 bases matching TRBD2. J lost 7 bases, V lost 0 bases, and 9 bases had no gene match. CDR1 is KGHSH, CDR2 LQKENI, per germline. The CDR3 has 15 residues. CDR3 coding DNA: TGTGCCAGCTCACCACCAGGCGGGGGATCGGGTGAGCAGTACTTC. This sequence encodes CASSPPGGGSGEQYF.

J is TRBJ1-2 and V is TRBV18; no firm D call. The CDR3 has 15 amino acids. Trimming took off 3 bases at V and 2 bases at J, with 13 bases between the two ends. CDR1 is KGHSH, CDR2 LQKENI, per germline. The CDR3 protein is CASSPSLGPNYGYTF. The CDR3 coding sequence is TGTGCCAGCTCACCGTCGTTAGGGCCAAACTATGGCTACACCTTC.

This chain uses TRBV6-6 with TRBJ1-2; a possible D gene is TRBD1 (6 bases). Trimming left V 5 bases short and J 8 bases short, with 15 bases between. The CDR3 contains 13 residues. Germline V gene sequence: CDR1 MNHNY, CDR2 SVGAGI (reference sequence). The CDR3 sequence is CASSLTGPIGYTF. CDR3 DNA: TGTGCCAGCAGTCTAACAGGGCCCATCGGCTACACCTTC.

V usage is TRBV18 and J usage is TRBJ2-3, with 7 bases that match TRBD1. Germline trimming cut 4 bases from V and 2 bases from J; bases unmatched to any gene: 6. CDR1 is KGHSH and CDR2 is LQKENI in the germline V gene. The CDR3 extends over 15 amino acids. The chain's CDR3 is CASSQQGTVTDTQYF. The DNA of the CDR3 is TGTGCCAGCTCACAGCAGGGGACAGTCACAGATACGCAGTATTTT.

In its sample, this clone was seen once. The gene calls are TRBV27 and TRBJ2-7; D call uncertain. V was shortened by 5 bases and J by 0 bases, with 14 bases between the two germline ends. The CDR3 is 15 amino acids. Germline values: CDR1 MNHEY, CDR2 SMNVEV (reference sequence). For the CDR3, the DNA is TGTGCCAGCAGTGATCAGTATGCTAGCTCCTACGAGCAGTACTTC. Residues: CASSDQYASSYEQYF.

This chain uses TRBV18 with TRBJ2-3, with 11 bases lining up with TRBD2. Germline V gene lookup returns CDR1 KGHSH and CDR2 LQKENI. The junction had 6 bases not matched to a gene; V was cut back by 5 bases and J by 8 bases. The CDR3 has 14 residues. The CDR3 is CASSEISGGATQYF. DNA for the CDR3: TGTGCCAGCTCAGAAATTAGCGGGGGGGCTACGCAGTATTTT.

The chain has TRBV6-1 and TRBJ1-2; TRBD1 is a possible D gene (5 bases). The CDR3 is made up of 13 amino acids. The V end lost 3 bases, the J end lost 7 bases, and 12 bases lay between the germline ends. Germline values: CDR1 MNHNS, CDR2 SASEGT. CDR3 DNA sequence: TGTGCCAGCAGTGATCGTGGGGGTGGTGGCTACACCTTC. Its protein is CASSDRGGGGYTF.

V is TRBV7-6 and J is TRBJ2-5; D unclear. Germline assignment: CDR1 SGHVS and CDR2 FNYEAQ. This CDR3 has 11 residues. V lost 4 bases and J lost 5, with 5 bases in between. This CDR3 is CASSSEETQYF. The CDR3 nucleotides read TGTGCCAGCAGCTCGGAGGAGACCCAGTACTTC.

The chain combines TRBV7-2 with TRBJ1-1; a possible D gene is TRBD1 (5 bases). Germline loops: CDR1 SGHTA, CDR2 FQGNSA. This CDR3 has 14 amino acids. Trimming took 5 bases from V and 3 from J, leaving 13 bases between them. DNA for the CDR3: TGTGCCAGCAGCCCAGTTGGAGGGGACACTGAAGCTTTCTTT. It codes for CASSPVGGDTEAFF. Using reference TRBV7-2 and TRBJ1-1 for the parts outside the CDR3, the full variable domain is GAGVSQSPSNKVTEKGKDVELRCDPISGHTALYWYRQSLGQGLEFLIYFQGNSAPDKSGLPSDRFSAERTGGSVSTLTIQRTQQEDSAVYLCASSPVGGDTEAFFGQGTRLTVV.

The chain employs TRBV7-9 and TRBJ2-7, with D tentatively TRBD1 or TRBD2 (6 bases each). CDR1 is SEHNR, CDR2 FQNEAQ, per germline (reference sequence). V was clipped by 5 bases and J by 3 bases, with 17 bases between them. This CDR3 is built from 15 residues. CDR3 residues: CASSLGHGGLYEQYF. The CDR3 coding sequence is TGTGCCAGCAGCCTCGGACACGGGGGCCTCTACGAGCAGTACTTC.

The chain couples TRBV6-5 to TRBJ1-2, with D maybe TRBD1 (5 bases). Germline lookup yields CDR1 MNHEY and CDR2 SVGAGI. The length of the CDR3 is 13 residues. Trimming cost V 7 bases and J 8 bases, with 17 bases left between them. This chain's CDR3 is CASNPTDPYGYTF. The DNA for the CDR3 is TGTGCCAGCAATCCGACAGACCCCTACGGCTACACCTTC.

CDR3 amino acids: CASSLAGLAGAGELFF. The CDR3 DNA follows: TGTGCCAGCAGCTTGGCCGGACTAGCGGGAGCCGGGGAGCTGTTTTTT. The rearrangement uses TRBV5-4 and TRBJ2-2, with TRBD2 matching 13 bases. The V segment lost 0 bases and the J segment 6 bases; nucleotides outside the gene matches: 2. Looked up from germline, CDR1 is SGHNT and CDR2 is YYREEE (reference sequence). The CDR3 runs to 16 residues.

The CDR3 sequence is CASRPQTYEQYF. DNA of the CDR3: TGTGCCAGCAGGCCACAAACATACGAGCAGTACTTC. The J gene is TRBJ2-7, the V gene TRBV6-1; no firm D call. Germline CDR1 and CDR2: MNHNS and SASEGT. This CDR3 contains 12 residues. Deletions cut 6 bases from V and 4 bases from J, with 10 bases between.